Sequencing of this T cell receptor (delta chain) was carried out in a study of gamma-delta T cells after stem cell transplantation. The CDR3 spans 17 residues. Germline CDR1 GEAIGNYY, CDR2 EKD. The ends lost 4 bases at V and 4 bases at J; junction bases unmatched: 11. This clone was detected only a few times. A much larger clone is a single base away; this may be a read error. The sample carries other DNA sequences with the same CDR3. TCRdb re-called clones from the RT-PCR reads via CATT. This table has some 3,000 delta-chain clones, 30% appearing once. Sequenced input: gamma-delta T cells. The TCR comes from a human donor. It is not recorded whose cells these are; they may come from a transplant donor. V gene TRDV2 combines with J gene TRDJ1; 13 nucleotides match TRDD3. CDR3 sequence: CACDPLLGDTRGDKLIF. The DNA of the CDR3 is TGTGCCTGTGATCCCCTACTGGGGGATACGAGGGGCGATAAACTCATCTTT.